This TCR beta chain was recovered during a study of blood T cell dynamics during melanoma immunotherapy. Using immunoSEQ multiplex PCR, the repertoire was profiled, and TCRdb retains in-frame clones only, with some absent. The sample contains approximately 17,000 clones, just over 90% of which appear only once. About this clone: The antigen is not known.

There are 16 residues in the CDR3. Trimming pared 5 bases from V and 8 bases from J, leaving 22 bases between. Germline assignment: CDR1 SGHAT and CDR2 FQNNGV. Time point indicated: pre-treatment baseline. The study, taken as a whole, reports: The study could not tell melanoma-specific clones from general immune activation.

The starting material was blood, obtained from a patient treated with checkpoint blockade. The clonotype comes from a human donor with melanoma. The rearrangement joins TRBV11-2 to TRBJ2-1, with D possibly being TRBD2 (6 bases). CDR3 sequence: CASSRNGRQSHDEQFF. The CDR3 coding sequence is TGTGCCAGCAGCCGAAACGGGAGACAGAGTCACGATGAGCAGTTCTTC.